The rows below give T cell receptor beta chains drawn from one sample of a study of shared clonotypes between healthy human individuals. Libraries were prepared by immunoSEQ multiplex PCR; TCRdb keeps only in-frame clonotypes and omits some of them. There are some 2,400,000 clones in the sample; more than 90% occur only once, and around 0.13% lies in the top ten. Sequenced material: naive CD4+ T cells sorted from blood. Receptor source: a man between 18 and 35 years old in good health. Both conserved end residues are part of each CDR3. The order of the fields is V gene, D gene, clone size, J gene, CDR3 protein, CDR3 DNA. D genes are given only for firm matches. Expanded clones are given a class, and other clones once, few, many or no size at all.

TRBV5-8,-,-,TRBJ1-2,CASSLVRTASSPNYGYTF,TGTGCCAGCAGCTTGGTACGCACAGCCTCCTCCCCTAACTATGGCTACACCTTC
TRBV27,TRBD1,-,TRBJ2-3,CASSKRDRVPSELTDTQYF,TGTGCCAGCAGCAAGAGGGACAGGGTCCCCTCAGAGCTCACAGATACGCAGTATTTT
TRBV5-3,-,-,TRBJ1-2,CARSLLSWARVSRDVGYTF,TGTGCCAGAAGCTTGCTCTCCTGGGCTAGGGTTTCGAGGGACGTTGGCTACACCTTC
TRBV9,-,-,TRBJ2-7,CASSNRDGAYEQYF,TGTGCCAGCAGCAACCGGGACGGCGCCTACGAGCAGTACTTC
TRBV20-1,-,-,TRBJ1-5,CSASQGTQHF,TGCAGTGCTAGCCAGGGGACCCAGCATTTT
TRBV4-3,TRBD1,-,TRBJ2-2,CASSQGQTNTGELFF,TGCGCCAGCAGCCAGGGACAGACGAACACCGGGGAGCTGTTTTTT
TRBV28,-,-,TRBJ2-1,CASSLMYNEQFF,TGTGCCAGCAGTTTAATGTACAATGAGCAGTTCTTC
TRBV9,TRBD2,-,TRBJ2-6,CASSPRLAGVLFGGANVLTF,TGTGCCAGCAGCCCTAGACTAGCGGGAGTCCTCTTTGGTGGGGCCAACGTCCTGACTTTC
TRBV6-5,TRBD1,-,TRBJ1-5,CASSPGQGQNQPQHF,TGTGCCAGCAGCCCCGGACAGGGACAAAATCAGCCCCAGCATTTT
TRBV10-1,-,once,TRBJ2-1,CASSESGADPPYNEQFF,TGCGCCAGCAGTGAGTCGGGGGCGGACCCCCCTTACAATGAGCAGTTCTTC
TRBV7-6,TRBD2,-,TRBJ2-3,CASSSRSGSLFADTQYF,TGTGCCAGCAGCTCGCGGAGCGGGAGTTTATTCGCAGATACGCAGTATTTT
TRBV6-1,TRBD1,-,TRBJ1-2,CASRRGQFPYGYTF,TGTGCCAGCAGGCGGGGACAGTTCCCCTATGGCTACACCTTC
TRBV28,-,-,TRBJ2-5,CASSLYFLPQGHQETQYF,TGTGCCAGCAGTCTCTACTTCCTCCCACAGGGCCACCAAGAGACCCAGTACTTC
TRBV28,TRBD1,-,TRBJ1-2,CASSSHSMDREGVYGYTF,TGTGCCAGCAGTTCACACAGCATGGACAGGGAAGGGGTCTATGGCTACACCTTC
TRBV2,TRBD2,-,TRBJ2-5,CASRVAGVKETQYF,TGTGCCAGCAGGGTAGCGGGAGTAAAAGAGACCCAGTACTTC
TRBV28,-,-,TRBJ1-5,CASRGSNQPQHF,TGTGCCAGCAGAGGAAGCAATCAGCCCCAGCATTTT
TRBV5-6,-,-,TRBJ1-1,CASSLFQEAFF,TGTGCCAGCAGCTTGTTCCAAGAAGCTTTCTTT
TRBV7-2,-,-,TRBJ1-1,CASSLEVGIAFF,TGTGCCAGCAGCTTAGAAGTGGGGATTGCTTTCTTT
TRBV6-6,-,-,TRBJ1-2,CASSYSGYGYTF,TGTGCCAGCAGTTATTCGGGCTATGGCTACACCTTC
TRBV27,-,-,TRBJ1-6,CASSLRGTNNSPLHF,TGTGCCAGCAGTTTAAGGGGGACTAACAATTCACCCCTCCACTTT
TRBV5-8,TRBD1,-,TRBJ1-5,CASSLKGQNRNQPQHF,TGTGCCAGCAGCTTGAAGGGACAGAATAGGAATCAGCCCCAGCATTTT
TRBV27,-,-,TRBJ1-1,CASSSLLQGRGTEAFF,TGTGCCAGCAGTTCCCTTTTGCAGGGTAGGGGCACTGAAGCTTTCTTT
TRBV6-6,TRBD2,-,TRBJ2-1,CASSDFGLADNEQFF,TGTGCCAGCAGCGACTTCGGACTAGCGGACAATGAGCAGTTCTTC
TRBV20-1,-,few,TRBJ2-5,CSAGGETQYF,TGCAGTGCTGGGGGGGAGACCCAGTACTTC
TRBV5-1,TRBD1,-,TRBJ1-4,CASRTLEGGDHEKLFF,TGCGCCAGCAGGACTCTGGAAGGGGGCGATCATGAAAAACTGTTTTTT
TRBV19,-,-,TRBJ2-1,CASSIETVAAQFF,TGTGCCAGTAGTATTGAGACAGTAGCAGCACAGTTCTTC
TRBV5-1,TRBD2,once,TRBJ2-7,CASSLGLAGFYEQYF,TGCGCCAGCAGCTTAGGACTAGCGGGGTTTTACGAGCAGTACTTC
TRBV18,-,-,TRBJ2-1,CASSRYYNEQFF,TGTGCCAGCTCAAGGTACTACAATGAGCAGTTCTTC
TRBV5-4,TRBD1,few,TRBJ1-2,CASSEDRDYGYTF,TGTGCCAGCAGCGAGGACAGGGACTATGGCTACACCTTC
TRBV6-5,TRBD2,-,TRBJ2-1,CASSYTRTSGRNEQFF,TGTGCCAGCAGTTACACCAGGACTAGCGGGAGGAATGAGCAGTTCTTC
TRBV9,-,-,TRBJ2-5,CASSVSARAQETQYF,TGTGCCAGCAGCGTAAGTGCGAGGGCCCAAGAGACCCAGTACTTC
TRBV18,-,-,TRBJ1-5,CASSPFQGPENQPQHF,TGTGCCAGCTCACCCTTTCAGGGTCCGGAAAATCAGCCCCAGCATTTT
TRBV28,-,-,TRBJ1-2,CASSPLLSGANYGYTF,TGTGCCAGCAGTCCCCTCTTATCGGGGGCGAACTATGGCTACACCTTC
TRBV30,-,-,TRBJ1-5,CAWSREQTNQPQHF,TGTGCCTGGAGTAGAGAACAGACGAATCAGCCCCAGCATTTT
TRBV5-1,-,-,TRBJ1-3,CASSSGYIGNTIYF,TGCGCCAGCAGCTCCGGCTATATTGGAAACACCATATATTTT
TRBV19,TRBD1,-,TRBJ1-2,CASSTGQAANYGYTF,TGTGCCAGTAGTACCGGACAGGCAGCTAACTATGGCTACACCTTC
TRBV11-3,-,-,TRBJ2-5,CASSLGRTHDGTETQYF,TGTGCCAGCAGCTTAGGACGGACCCACGACGGGACGGAGACCCAGTACTTC
TRBV7-2,-,-,TRBJ1-5,CASSLLGPPQHF,TGTGCCAGCAGCTTATTGGGGCCGCCCCAGCATTTT
TRBV18,-,-,TRBJ1-5,CASSPSMSNQPQHF,TGTGCCAGCTCACCATCCATGAGCAATCAGCCCCAGCATTTT
TRBV5-1,-,-,TRBJ2-7,CASSLDGSGQRVYEQYF,TGCGCCAGCAGCTTGGACGGTTCTGGACAGCGAGTGTACGAGCAGTACTTC
TRBV5-1,-,-,TRBJ2-5,CASSLGGFQETQYF,TGCGCCAGCAGCTTGGGCGGTTTCCAAGAGACCCAGTACTTC
TRBV5-8,TRBD1,-,TRBJ2-2,CASSSGTGGVGELFF,TGTGCCAGCAGCTCGGGGACAGGGGGCGTCGGGGAGCTGTTTTTT
TRBV2,-,-,TRBJ2-3,CASSGVGEYF,TGTGCCAGCAGTGGGGTAGGGGAGTATTTT
TRBV27,-,-,TRBJ1-6,CASGEYLGALHF,TGTGCCAGCGGGGAATACTTAGGCGCCCTCCACTTT
TRBV9,-,-,TRBJ2-1,CASSGGLREQFF,TGTGCCAGCAGCGGTGGACTGCGTGAGCAGTTCTTC
TRBV7-2,TRBD2,-,TRBJ2-7,CASSQRGGIYEQYF,TGTGCCAGCAGTCAGCGGGGGGGGATCTACGAGCAGTACTTC
TRBV30,TRBD2,-,TRBJ2-1,CAWRVNPAGGFYNEQFF,TGTGCCTGGAGGGTAAACCCGGCGGGAGGGTTCTACAATGAGCAGTTCTTC
TRBV10-3,-,-,TRBJ2-7,CAISDLAGSDEQYF,TGTGCCATCAGTGACTTGGCAGGGTCGGACGAGCAGTACTTC
TRBV2,-,-,TRBJ2-5,CASRSGSMETQYF,TGTGCCAGCCGATCGGGGTCGATGGAGACCCAGTACTTC
TRBV7-3,TRBD2,-,TRBJ2-1,CASSLISGGRNEQFF,TGTGCCAGCAGCTTAATAAGCGGGGGAAGGAATGAGCAGTTCTTC
TRBV18,-,-,TRBJ1-1,CASSQASLGLNTEAFF,TGTGCCAGCTCACAAGCCTCTTTAGGTTTGAACACTGAAGCTTTCTTT
TRBV5-1,TRBD1,-,TRBJ1-3,CASSFEGASGNTIYF,TGCGCCAGCAGCTTCGAGGGGGCATCTGGAAACACCATATATTTT
TRBV10-3,TRBD2,once,TRBJ2-5,CAITQDPTSGGWYEKTQYF,TGTGCCATCACTCAAGACCCGACTAGCGGGGGGTGGTATGAGAAGACCCAGTACTTC
TRBV28,TRBD1,-,TRBJ1-6,CASSSGQGNTYNSPLHF,TGTGCCAGCAGTTCCGGACAGGGTAACACCTATAATTCACCCCTCCACTTT
TRBV6-5,TRBD1,-,TRBJ2-7,CASSQKQGASYEQYF,TGTGCCAGCAGCCAAAAACAGGGGGCATCCTACGAGCAGTACTTC
TRBV28,TRBD1,-,TRBJ2-2,CASSSPGGPGELFF,TGTGCCAGCAGTTCCCCAGGGGGACCCGGGGAGCTGTTTTTT
TRBV5-1,-,-,TRBJ2-6,CASSRNMLSGANVLTF,TGCGCCAGCAGCAGGAATATGCTCTCTGGGGCCAACGTCCTGACTTTC
TRBV29-1,-,-,TRBJ1-4,CSVGPAGQKLFF,TGCAGCGTTGGGCCAGCCGGACAAAAACTGTTTTTT
TRBV7-9,-,-,TRBJ2-3,CASNLMVSTDTQYF,TGTGCCAGCAACTTAATGGTCAGCACAGATACGCAGTATTTT
TRBV28,-,-,TRBJ1-1,CASSLWGGRAEAFF,TGTGCCAGCAGTTTGTGGGGAGGTAGGGCTGAAGCTTTCTTT